The rows below give T cell receptor beta chains drawn from one sample of a study of T cells in Graves' hyperthyroidism and ophthalmopathy. One entry per CDR3 protein, called by TCRdb with MiXCR from the multiplex PCR reads. The sample has over 250,000 distinct CDR3 sequences, about 17% seen once; the top ten hold about 51%. Input material: blood. The receptor set was obtained from a woman aged 55 to 70 with Graves' ophthalmopathy. Each CDR3 is given with its conserved first and last residue. The listing skips clone size in some rows; elsewhere it reads once, few, many or a size class.

CASRPTGGPGELFF | TRBV7-3 | - | TRBJ2-2
CATSRDLSTSGSDNEQFF | TRBV15 | - | TRBJ2-1
CASSQDSGTGTYEQYF | TRBV14 | few | TRBJ2-7
CSAPPGQAANEKLFF | TRBV20-1 | few | TRBJ1-4
CASSPALGARDSPLHF | TRBV18 | - | TRBJ1-6
CSASGGNSGNTIYF | TRBV20-1 | few | TRBJ1-3
CASSVLLGTGFSGANVLTF | TRBV10-1 | - | TRBJ2-6
CAISESSTEAFF | TRBV10-3 | few | TRBJ1-1
CASSLKVTREESSYNEQFF | TRBV7-3 | - | TRBJ2-1
CASSSTGRNGYTF | TRBV7-2 | many | TRBJ1-2
CASNVDQVTEAFF | TRBV5-1 | - | TRBJ1-1